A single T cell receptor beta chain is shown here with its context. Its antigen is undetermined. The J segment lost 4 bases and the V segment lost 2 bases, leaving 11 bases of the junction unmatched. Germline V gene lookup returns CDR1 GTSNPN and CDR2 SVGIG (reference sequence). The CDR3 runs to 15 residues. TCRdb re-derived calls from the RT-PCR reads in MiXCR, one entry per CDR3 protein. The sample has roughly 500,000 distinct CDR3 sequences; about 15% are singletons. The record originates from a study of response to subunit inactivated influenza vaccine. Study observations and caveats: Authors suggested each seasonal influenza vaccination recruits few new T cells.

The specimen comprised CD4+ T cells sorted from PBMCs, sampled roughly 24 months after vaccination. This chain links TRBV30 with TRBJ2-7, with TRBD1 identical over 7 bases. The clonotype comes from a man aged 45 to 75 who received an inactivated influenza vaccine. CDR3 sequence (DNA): TGTGCCTGGAGTACCGGACAGGCGGGTCGGTACGAGCAGTACTTC. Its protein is CAWSTGQAGRYEQYF.